Presented here are 4 T cell receptor beta chains from one specimen sequenced in a study of blood T cell repertoires in COVID-19. The table came from immunoSEQ multiplex PCR; TCRdb's copy has only in-frame clones and leaves some out. The table shows around 480,000 clones, with 87% occurring only once. The sample consisted of PBMCs or T cells enriched from blood (not recorded which). The source is a woman younger than 30 who had recovered from COVID-19.

This clone was picked up one time. The chain uses TRBV12-3 or TRBV12-4 and TRBJ2-7; no reliable D call. Trimming removed 3 bases at V and 3 bases at J, with 6 bases between. The length of the CDR3 is 12 residues. Written as DNA, the CDR3 is TGTGCCAGCAGTTTTACTCGCTACGAGCAGTACTTC. Translating it yields CASSFTRYEQYF.

The CDR3 spells CASSRRTGGDGADTQYF. The CDR3 DNA sequence: TGTGCCAGTAGTAGGAGGACAGGGGGGGACGGAGCAGATACGCAGTATTTT. The J gene is TRBJ2-3, the V gene TRBV19; 10 bases are shared with TRBD1. With 4 bases clipped from V and 4 bases from J, the junction kept 11 bases outside the gene matches. The CDR3 is 17 amino acids. CDR1 is LNHDA and CDR2 is SQIVND in the germline V gene (reference sequence).

This chain uses TRBV27 with TRBJ2-1, with D tentatively TRBD2 (5 bases). The CDR3 length is 15 residues. With 6 bases removed from V and 0 bases from J, the gap between germline ends came to 12 bases. Germline V gene lookup returns CDR1 MNHEY and CDR2 SMNVEV (reference sequence). The CDR3 spells CASSPLDSSYNEQFF. CDR3 DNA sequence: TGTGCCAGCAGCCCCCTGGACTCCTCCTACAATGAGCAGTTCTTC.

This chain uses TRBV7-2 with TRBJ2-1; TRBD2 matches 11 bases. The V gene's germline CDR1 is SGHTA and CDR2 FQGNSA. The CDR3 covers 15 residues. The J segment lost 3 bases and the V segment lost 6 bases, leaving 4 bases of the junction unmatched. The CDR3 sequence is CASRLAGAHYNEQFF. Here the CDR3 DNA reads TGTGCCAGCAGACTAGCGGGGGCGCACTACAATGAGCAGTTCTTC.